The 26 T cell receptor beta chains presented below share a single source sample, sequenced in a study of cytomegalovirus exposure and HLA in healthy donors. Both 60 Vbeta primers and 13 Jbeta primers went into the PCR. The table came from immunoSEQ multiplex PCR; TCRdb's copy has only in-frame clones and leaves some out. The sample carries about 130,000 clones, approximately 77% recorded once. Sequenced material: PBMCs. These receptors originate from a woman aged 55 to 70 in good health and CMV-seronegative.

The rearrangement links TRBV14 to TRBJ2-7, with D perhaps matching TRBD2 (6 bases). Germline CDR1 reads SGHDN; CDR2 reads FVKESK. With 1 base removed from V and 6 bases from J, the gap between germline ends came to 13 bases. The CDR3 extends over 14 amino acids. CDR3 residues: CASSQVQFGGEQYF. CDR3 coding DNA: TGTGCCAGCAGCCAAGTTCAGTTCGGGGGCGAGCAGTACTTC.

Concerning this clone: One junction end disagrees with the germline gene, perhaps due to a read error. Other nucleotide sequences from this sample produce the same CDR3. The J gene is TRBJ2-7, the V gene TRBV28, with TRBD2 matching 16 bases. CDR3 length: 16 residues. In germline, CDR1 is MDHEN, CDR2 SYDVKM. CDR3 loop: CASSFKRGLAGGQWDF. As DNA, the CDR3 is TGTGCCAGCAGCTTTAAGAGGGGACTAGCGGGAGGGCAATGGGACTTC.

The CDR3, as DNA: TGTGCCTGGACCAAAGACGGGAACTATGGCTACACCTTC. Translation: CAWTKDGNYGYTF. V is TRBV30 and J is TRBJ1-2, with no clear D. V was shortened by 4 bases and J by 2 bases, with 11 bases between the two germline ends. Germline assignment: CDR1 GTSNPN and CDR2 SVGIG (reference sequence). The CDR3 runs 13 residues. The full variable domain, with the rest looked up from reference TRBV30 and TRBJ1-2, is SQTIHQWPATLVQPVGSPLSLECTVEGTSNPNLYWYRQAAGRGLQLLFYSVGIGQISSEVPQNLSASRPQDRQFILSSKKLLLSDSGFYLCAWTKDGNYGYTFGSGTRLTVV.

CDR3: CAIRLAGGLDTQYF. DNA for the CDR3: TGTGCCATCAGACTAGCGGGAGGGTTAGATACGCAGTATTTT. J is TRBJ2-3 and V is TRBV6-1; TRBD2 matches at 14 bases. Trimming at V came to 10 bases and at J to 5 bases, leaving 5 bases not matched to a gene. The V gene's germline CDR1 is MNHNS and CDR2 SASEGT. The CDR3 consists of 14 residues.

The CDR3 DNA is TGTGCCGCGGACAGCAGCACCGGGGAGCTGTTTTTT. This sequence encodes CAADSSTGELFF. V is TRBV28 and J is TRBJ2-2, with a tentative D call TRBD1 (6 bases). The V gene's germline CDR1 is MDHEN and CDR2 SYDVKM. The V gene lost 11 bases and the J gene lost 4 bases, with 11 bases spanning the gap. CDR3 length: 12 amino acids.

This sequence joins TRBV4-1 and TRBJ2-5; D may be TRBD2 (5 bases). This CDR3 has 13 amino acids. The germline CDR1 and CDR2 sequences are MGHRA and YSYEKL. The ends were cut back, 4 bases at V and 5 bases at J, with 11 bases in the middle. This chain's CDR3 is CASSRGGVETQYF. CDR3 nucleotide sequence: TGCGCCAGCAGCCGAGGAGGTGTGGAGACCCAGTACTTC.

This sequence joins TRBV7-9 and TRBJ1-5; 7 bases fit TRBD1. Germline V gene sequence: CDR1 SEHNR, CDR2 FQNEAQ (reference sequence). The CDR3 consists of 15 residues. V gave up 1 base and J gave up 2 bases; unmatched junction bases: 2. CDR3 coding DNA: TGTGCCAGCAGCTTAGGGGACAGCGGCAATCAGCCCCAGCATTTT. Residues: CASSLGDSGNQPQHF. Full variable domain (rest looked up from reference TRBV7-9 and TRBJ1-5): DTGVSQNPRHKITKRGQNVTFRCDPISEHNRLYWYRQTLGQGPEFLTYFQNEAQLEKSRLLSDRFSAERPKGSFSTLEIQRTEQGDSAMYLCASSLGDSGNQPQHFGDGTRLSIL.

The rearrangement joins TRBV5-6 to TRBJ2-5; TRBD2 agrees at 10 bases. V lost 4 bases, J lost 7 bases, and 10 bases stayed unmatched. Germline loops: CDR1 SGHDT, CDR2 YYEEEE. The CDR3 runs to 15 residues. As DNA, the CDR3 is TGTGCCAGCAGCGTACCTAGCGGGGGCGCGGGGACCCAGTACTTC. This codes for CASSVPSGGAGTQYF.

This chain uses TRBV7-2 with TRBJ2-3; the D gene is possibly TRBD1 (5 bases). Trimming took 1 base from V and 7 from J, leaving 18 bases between them. The CDR3 consists of 16 residues. Germline CDR1 is SGHTA and CDR2 is FQGNSA. This CDR3 is CASSLGLGQGSYTQYF. The CDR3 nucleotides read TGTGCCAGCAGCTTAGGTTTAGGGCAGGGCAGTTATACGCAGTATTTT.

This rearrangement joins TRBV10-2 to TRBJ1-5; the D is unclear. CDR1 and CDR2 from the germline V gene are WSHSY and SAAADI. This CDR3 contains 15 residues. Deletions cut 3 bases from V and 0 bases from J, with 9 bases between. The CDR3 is CASSESRYSNQPQHF. In DNA form, the CDR3 reads TGCGCCAGCAGTGAAAGTAGATATAGCAATCAGCCCCAGCATTTT.

The chain uses TRBV6-5 and TRBJ2-7; TRBD2 matches 12 bases. CDR1 and CDR2 (germline): MNHEY, SVGAGI. This CDR3 contains 15 residues. V was pared by 5 bases and J by 0 bases, with 2 bases of the junction left unmatched. DNA of the CDR3: TGTGCCAGCAGTAGACTAGCGGGGGACTCCTACGAGCAGTACTTC. It codes for CASSRLAGDSYEQYF.

This chain connects TRBV6-5 to TRBJ2-2; 10 bases line up with TRBD2. The germline gives CDR1 MNHEY, CDR2 SVGAGI. The CDR3 covers 15 residues. J gave up 4 bases and V 7 bases, and 6 bases lay outside the gene matches. The CDR3 sequence is CASKLSGRGTGELFF. The CDR3 DNA follows: TGTGCCAGCAAGTTAAGCGGGAGGGGCACCGGGGAGCTGTTTTTT.

The chain combines TRBV7-6 with TRBJ2-1, with TRBD1 matching 7 bases. CDR3 size: 14 residues. In germline, CDR1 is SGHVS, CDR2 FNYEAQ. V dropped 5 bases and J dropped 9; count of bases not matched to a gene: 10. CDR3 in DNA: TGTGCCAGCAGCCCCTTCACAGGGGACAGTGAGCAGTTCTTC. It specifies CASSPFTGDSEQFF.

This clone was observed a single time. The rearrangement joins TRBV9 to TRBJ2-5; TRBD2 might be the D (7 bases). CDR3 length equals 17 residues. The germline CDR1 and CDR2 sequences are SGDLS and YYNGEE. V was trimmed by 0 bases and J by 0 bases, leaving 15 bases between them. The CDR3 sequence: CASSVGLKGGDQETQYF. The DNA of the CDR3 is TGTGCCAGCAGCGTAGGCCTCAAAGGGGGGGACCAAGAGACCCAGTACTTC.

The chain carries TRBV18 and TRBJ2-4; weak D call: TRBD2 (6 bases). Trimming took 4 bases from V and 5 from J, leaving 15 bases between them. The V gene's germline CDR1 is KGHSH and CDR2 LQKENI. The CDR3 has 15 residues. As DNA, the CDR3 is TGTGCCAGCTCACTCGGCCCCGCGGGGCAAAACATTCAGTACTTC. This translates into CASSLGPAGQNIQYF.

This rearrangement joins TRBV18 to TRBJ2-7; 7 bases map to TRBD2. Germline-derived CDR1 and CDR2 are KGHSH and LQKENI. CDR3 size: 15 residues. V shed 4 bases, J shed 5 bases, and the junction held 11 bases outside the gene matches. This CDR3 is CASSLMLAAPDEQYF. Here the CDR3 DNA reads TGTGCCAGCTCACTTATGCTAGCGGCTCCCGACGAGCAGTACTTC.

This chain connects TRBV27 to TRBJ2-5; TRBD2 matches at 10 bases. V gave up 0 bases and J gave up 8 bases; unmatched junction bases: 9. The germline CDR1 and CDR2 sequences are MNHEY and SMNVEV (reference sequence). This CDR3 region has 16 residues. The CDR3 coding sequence is TGTGCCAGCAGTTTATCAGGAGGACTAGCGGCCCTAACCCAGTACTTC. Encoded protein: CASSLSGGLAALTQYF.

The CDR3 DNA reads TGTGCCAGCAGCGCCCAGACAGGCAACCAAGAGACCCAGTACTTC. The encoded protein is CASSAQTGNQETQYF. This chain links TRBV7-3 with TRBJ2-5, with a possible D match to TRBD1 (6 bases). CDR1 is SGHTA and CDR2 is FQGTGA in the germline V gene. V was shortened by 5 bases and J by 0 bases, with 13 bases between the two germline ends. CDR3 size: 15 residues.

This chain uses TRBV4-1 with TRBJ2-2; 15 bases map to TRBD2. This CDR3 is built from 19 residues. CDR1 is MGHRA and CDR2 is YSYEKL in the germline V gene. V dropped 1 base and J dropped 1; count of bases not matched to a gene: 4. CDR3 DNA sequence: TGCGCCAGCAGCCAAGTGGGACTAGCGGGGGGCGGGAACACCGGGGAGCTGTTTTTT. It yields the protein CASSQVGLAGGGNTGELFF.

This clone was seen a few times. The V call is TRBV6-1, the J call TRBJ1-6; D is ambiguous. The germline V and J ends were trimmed by 1 base and 6 bases, with 13 bases remaining between them. Germline assignment: CDR1 MNHNS and CDR2 SASEGT. The CDR3 runs to 16 residues. The CDR3 nucleotides are TGTGCCAGCAGTGAAGGGTGGCAATTTGGTAATTCACCCCTCCACTTT. Protein: CASSEGWQFGNSPLHF.

This chain joins TRBV11-2 and TRBJ2-7; 11 bases are a match to TRBD2. The germline CDR1 and CDR2 sequences are SGHAT and FQNNGV. V shed 5 bases and J 7 bases; nucleotides not matched to a gene: 10. The CDR3 is 15 residues long. In DNA, the CDR3 is TGTGCCAGCAGCAAGGGGCAACTAGCGGGAGTGGAGCAGTACTTC. It translates to CASSKGQLAGVEQYF.

The chain recombines TRBV28 with TRBJ2-7, with 10 nucleotides matching TRBD2. The CDR3 spans 16 residues. V was pared by 6 bases and J by 6 bases, with 14 bases of the junction left unmatched. Germline V lookup: CDR1 MDHEN, CDR2 SYDVKM. CDR3 region: CASSLRRAGGPVEQYF. The DNA of the CDR3 is TGTGCCAGCAGCCTACGCCGAGCGGGAGGGCCGGTCGAGCAGTACTTC.

This clone was counted once. The chain carries TRBV5-1 and TRBJ1-1; D might be TRBD1 (5 bases). CDR3 length: 17 residues. Between the trimmed V and J ends, which lost 0 bases and 4 bases, there was a span of 19 bases. Germline CDR1 and CDR2: SGHRS and YFSETQ. CDR3 DNA: TGCGCCAGCAGCTTGGCCAAGGGGCCCCCATGGGGCACTGAAGCTTTCTTT. Translation: CASSLAKGPPWGTEAFF.

This chain connects TRBV10-3 to TRBJ1-5; D is undetermined. V lost 3 bases and J lost 3, with 6 bases in between. From germline, CDR1 is ENHRY and CDR2 SYGVKD. The CDR3 is made up of 13 amino acids. The CDR3 coding sequence is TGTGCCATCAGTGACAGTTTCAATCAGCCCCAGCATTTT. Its translation: CAISDSFNQPQHF.

The chain is built from TRBV7-2 and TRBJ2-2; the match to TRBD2 covers 10 bases. This CDR3 has 15 amino acids. Looked up from germline, CDR1 is SGHTA and CDR2 is FQGNSA. Trimming removed 5 bases from V and 4 bases from J; junction bases left unmatched: 4. The CDR3, as DNA: TGTGCCAGCAGCCCCCGGACTAGCGGCACCGGGGAGCTGTTTTTT. Translating it yields CASSPRTSGTGELFF.

V and J are TRBV28 and TRBJ2-7; TRBD2 matches 10 bases. This CDR3 contains 17 residues. Germline V gene sequence: CDR1 MDHEN, CDR2 SYDVKM. V dropped 6 bases and J dropped 2; count of bases not matched to a gene: 13. The CDR3, as DNA: TGTGCCAGCAGGGGGGGACTAGCGAGATTCAGTACCTACGAGCAGTACTTC. This codes for CASRGGLARFSTYEQYF.